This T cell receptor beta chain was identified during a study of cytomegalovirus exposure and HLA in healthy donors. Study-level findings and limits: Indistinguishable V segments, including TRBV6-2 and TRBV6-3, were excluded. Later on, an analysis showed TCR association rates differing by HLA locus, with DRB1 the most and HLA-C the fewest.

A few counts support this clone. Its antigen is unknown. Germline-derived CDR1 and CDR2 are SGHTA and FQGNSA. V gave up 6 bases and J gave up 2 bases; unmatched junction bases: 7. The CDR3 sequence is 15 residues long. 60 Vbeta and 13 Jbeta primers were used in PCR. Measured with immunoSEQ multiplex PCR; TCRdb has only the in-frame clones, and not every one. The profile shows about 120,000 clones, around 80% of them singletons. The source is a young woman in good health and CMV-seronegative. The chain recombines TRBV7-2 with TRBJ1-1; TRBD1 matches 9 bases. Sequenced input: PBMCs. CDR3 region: CASRPDRGGNTEAFF. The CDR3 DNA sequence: TGTGCCAGCAGACCGGACAGGGGCGGAAACACTGAAGCTTTCTTT.